This T cell receptor (beta chain) was identified in a study of PD-1 blockade in classical Hodgkin lymphoma. As for the study in general: Patients were infused with nivolumab 3 mg/kg every 2 weeks. Broader study findings: According to reports, newly diagnosed patients had lower baseline TCR diversity than healthy donors, and relapsed/refractory patients had lower baseline TCR diversity still. The baseline diversity of complete responders showed similarity to that of newly diagnosed patients.

This clone was seen a single time. Antigen: not known. The repertoire was sequenced with immunoSEQ multiplex PCR; TCRdb's copy has only in-frame clones and lacks some. The sample includes tens of thousands of clones, about nine tenths seen only once; the top ten take more than 7.5%. Relapse after autologous stem cell transplantation occurred in every patient, and brentuximab vedotin exposure varied. The CDR3 extends over 18 amino acids. The V and J ends lost 6 bases and 0 bases, in that order; junction bases with no gene match: 12. The germline CDR1 and CDR2 sequences are LNHDA and SQIVND (reference sequence).

The chain uses TRBV19 and TRBJ1-5; 9 bases map to TRBD1. The sequence was obtained from a human donor with classical Hodgkin lymphoma. Sequencing used peripheral blood mononuclear cells (PBMCs), obtained at baseline. CDR3: CASRPAGTGRDSNQPQHF. The CDR3 region has the DNA TGTGCCAGTAGGCCTGCCGGGACAGGGAGAGATAGCAATCAGCCCCAGCATTTT.